This T cell receptor (beta chain) was sequenced during a study of PD-1 blockade in classical Hodgkin lymphoma. In the study overall: With a 2-week interval, patients received intravenous nivolumab at 3 mg/kg.

Study findings and constraints: Healthy donors reportedly exceeded newly diagnosed patients in baseline TCR diversity.

All patients relapsed after autologous stem cell transplantation, and brentuximab vedotin exposure varied. Comment on this clone: Antigen unknown.

TCRdb keeps only in-frame clones here, not all; method: immunoSEQ multiplex PCR. The table lists about 26,000 clones, over 60% of them singletons. This sequence was found in a human donor with classical Hodgkin lymphoma. The sequencing used peripheral blood mononuclear cells (PBMCs), collected before the second cycle of nivolumab.

The CDR3 DNA follows: TGCGCCAGCAGTCGCCCCGGGGAGCTGTTTTTT. It yields the protein CASSRPGELFF. The chain links TRBV23-1 to TRBJ2-2; D is ambiguous. TRBV23-1 is noted as an ORF with a role that remains uncertain. The CDR3 totals 11 residues. The V end was cut by 4 bases, the J end by 6 bases, with 3 bases between.